These 4 T cell receptor beta chains were sequenced from one sample in a study of T cells in Graves' hyperthyroidism and ophthalmopathy. Researchers amplified the TCR beta CDR3 regions from RNA transcripts. First-round RT-PCR with HTBI primers amplified the TCR CDR3 region. TCRdb fed the multiplex PCR reads into MiXCR, producing one record per CDR3 protein. The sample records some 700,000 distinct CDR3 sequences, roughly 17% being singletons. The material sequenced was blood. These TCRs come from a man aged 45-65 years with Graves' hyperthyroidism.

This clonotype was detected ten times or more. The CDR3 coding sequence is TGTGCCAGCAGTTTATCAGGGCTCTCCTACGAGCAGTACTTC. The encoded protein is CASSLSGLSYEQYF. The V and J genes are TRBV28 and TRBJ2-7, with D possibly TRBD1 on 5 matching bases. Trimming removed 1 base at V and 0 bases at J, with 7 bases between. Germline V gene data show CDR1 as MDHEN and CDR2 as SYDVKM. The CDR3 has 14 residues.

This clonotype was seen repeatedly, ten times or more. V is TRBV7-8 and J is TRBJ2-2, with 11 bases identical to TRBD1. CDR1 is SGHVS and CDR2 is FQNEAQ in the germline V gene. The CDR3 covers 16 residues. J gave up 4 bases and V 5 bases, and 6 bases lay outside the gene matches. DNA for the CDR3: TGTGCCAGCAGCCCCGTGGACAGGGGGCTCACCGGGGAGCTGTTTTTT. It translates to CASSPVDRGLTGELFF.

In its sample, this clonotype was seen a few times. This sequence joins TRBV3-1 and TRBJ1-5; no clear D gene. V lost 6 bases and J lost 5, with 11 bases in between. Germline V gene data show CDR1 as LGHDT and CDR2 as YNNKEL (reference sequence). This CDR3 contains 13 residues. CDR3 amino acids: CASSPSADQPQHF. For the CDR3, the DNA is TGTGCCAGCAGTCCCTCAGCAGATCAGCCCCAGCATTTT.

The chain joins TRBV29-1 to TRBJ2-1; D is unresolved. Per germline, CDR1 SQVTM and CDR2 ANQGSEA. V lost 6 bases to trimming and J lost 0 bases, with 6 bases between them. This CDR3 has 12 amino acids. The CDR3 DNA reads TGCAGCGTGTGCTTCTCCTACAATGAGCAGTTCTTC. Encoded protein: CSVCFSYNEQFF.